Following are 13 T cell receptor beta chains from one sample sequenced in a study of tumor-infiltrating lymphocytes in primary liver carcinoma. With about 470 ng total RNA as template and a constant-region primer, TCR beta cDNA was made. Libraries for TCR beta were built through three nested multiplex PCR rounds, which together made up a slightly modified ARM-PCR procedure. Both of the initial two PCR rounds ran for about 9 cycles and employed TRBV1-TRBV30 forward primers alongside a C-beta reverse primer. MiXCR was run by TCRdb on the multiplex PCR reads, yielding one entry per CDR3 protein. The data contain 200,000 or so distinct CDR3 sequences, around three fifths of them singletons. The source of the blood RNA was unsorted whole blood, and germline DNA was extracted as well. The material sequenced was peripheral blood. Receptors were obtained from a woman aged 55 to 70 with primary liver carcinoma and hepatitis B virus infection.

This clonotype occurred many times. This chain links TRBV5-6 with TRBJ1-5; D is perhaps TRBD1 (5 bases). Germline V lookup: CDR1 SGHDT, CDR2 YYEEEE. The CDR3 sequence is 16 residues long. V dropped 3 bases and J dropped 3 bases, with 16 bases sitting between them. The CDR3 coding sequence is TGTGCCAGCAGCTCGGCCGACGGGGGGAACAATCAGCCCCAGCATTTT. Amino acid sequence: CASSSADGGNNQPQHF. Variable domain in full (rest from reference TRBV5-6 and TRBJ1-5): DAGVTQSPTHLIKTRGQQVTLRCSPKSGHDTVSWYQQALGQGPQFIFQYYEEEERQRGNFPDRFSGHQFPNYSSELNVNALLLGDSALYLCASSSADGGNNQPQHFGDGTRLSIL.

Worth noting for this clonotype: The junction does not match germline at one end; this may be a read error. This chain's CDR3 is CASSLNWLGQNIGELSF. The CDR3 coding sequence is TGTGCCAGCAGTCTAAATTGGCTCGGGCAGAACATCGGGGAGCTGTCTTTT. The gene calls are TRBV11-3 and TRBJ2-2, with D possibly TRBD2 on 5 matching bases. This CDR3 contains 17 residues. Per germline, CDR1 SGHNT and CDR2 YENEEA. The variable domain in full, completed from reference TRBV11-3 and TRBJ2-2, reads EAGVVQSPRYKIIEKKQPVAFWCNPISGHNTLYWYLQNLGQGPELLIRYENEEAVDDSQLPKDRFSAERLKGVDSTLKIQPAELGDSAVYLCASSLNWLGQNIGELSFGEGSRLTVL.

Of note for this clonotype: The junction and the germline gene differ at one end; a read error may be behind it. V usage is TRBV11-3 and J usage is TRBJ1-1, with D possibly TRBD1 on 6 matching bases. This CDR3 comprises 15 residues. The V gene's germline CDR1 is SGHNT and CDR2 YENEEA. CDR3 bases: TGTGCCAGCAGCTTAGAGGGCACACGGGACACCGAAGCTCCCTTT. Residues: CASSLEGTRDTEAPF. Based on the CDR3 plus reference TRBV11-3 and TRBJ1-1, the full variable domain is EAGVVQSPRYKIIEKKQPVAFWCNPISGHNTLYWYLQNLGQGPELLIRYENEEAVDDSQLPKDRFSAERLKGVDSTLKIQPAELGDSAVYLCASSLEGTRDTEAPFGQGTRLTVV.

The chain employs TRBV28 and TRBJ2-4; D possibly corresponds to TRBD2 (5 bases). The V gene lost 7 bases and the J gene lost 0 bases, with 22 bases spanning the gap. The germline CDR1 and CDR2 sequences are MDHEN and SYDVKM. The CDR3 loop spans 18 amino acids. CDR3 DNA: TGTGCCAGCACCCCGGGGAAGGCTATCCTCTTAGCCAAAAACATTCAGTACTTC. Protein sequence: CASTPGKAILLAKNIQYF. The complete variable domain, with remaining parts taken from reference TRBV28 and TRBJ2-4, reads DVKVTQSSRYLVKRTGEKVFLECVQDMDHENMFWYRQDPGLGLRLIYFSYDVKMKEKGDIPEGYSVSREKKERFSLILESASTNQTSMYLCASTPGKAILLAKNIQYFGAGTRLSVL.

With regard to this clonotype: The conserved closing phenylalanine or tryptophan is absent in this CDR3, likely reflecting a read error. CDR3 sequence reads: CASSPRWTERETQYL. The CDR3 nucleotides are TGCGCCAGCAGCCCTCGCTGGACCGAACGGGAGACCCAGTACTTA. The genes are TRBV4-1 and TRBJ2-5; D call uncertain. Germline CDR1 reads MGHRA; CDR2 reads YSYEKL. The CDR3 length is 15 residues. The V and J ends lost 4 bases and 5 bases respectively, with 17 bases between them.

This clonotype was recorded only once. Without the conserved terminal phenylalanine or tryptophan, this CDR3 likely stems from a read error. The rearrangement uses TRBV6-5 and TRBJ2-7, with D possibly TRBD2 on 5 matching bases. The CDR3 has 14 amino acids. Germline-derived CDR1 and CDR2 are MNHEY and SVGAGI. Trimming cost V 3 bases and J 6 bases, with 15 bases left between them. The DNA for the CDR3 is TGTGCCAGCAGTTATACTAGTGGGTATTTCGAGCAGTACATC. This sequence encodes CASSYTSGYFEQYI.

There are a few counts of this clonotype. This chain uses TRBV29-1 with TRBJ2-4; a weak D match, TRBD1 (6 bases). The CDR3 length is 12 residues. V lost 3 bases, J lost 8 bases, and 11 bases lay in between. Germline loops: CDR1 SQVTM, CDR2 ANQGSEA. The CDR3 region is CSVEGADDIQYF. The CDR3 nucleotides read TGCAGCGTTGAGGGGGCCGACGACATTCAGTACTTC.

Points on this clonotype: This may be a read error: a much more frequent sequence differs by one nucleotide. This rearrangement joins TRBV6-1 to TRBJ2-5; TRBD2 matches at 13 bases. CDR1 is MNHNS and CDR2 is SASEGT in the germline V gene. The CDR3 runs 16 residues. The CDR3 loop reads CANSETSGRGAETQYF. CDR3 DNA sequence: TGTGCCAACAGTGAAACTAGCGGGAGGGGCGCTGAGACCCAGTACTTC.

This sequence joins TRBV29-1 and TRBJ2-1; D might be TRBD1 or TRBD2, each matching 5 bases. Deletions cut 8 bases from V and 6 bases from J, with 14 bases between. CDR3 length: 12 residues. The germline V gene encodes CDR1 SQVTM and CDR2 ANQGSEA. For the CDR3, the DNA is TGCAGCTGCCGATCTGGGGGCAATGAGCAGTTCTTC. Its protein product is CSCRSGGNEQFF.

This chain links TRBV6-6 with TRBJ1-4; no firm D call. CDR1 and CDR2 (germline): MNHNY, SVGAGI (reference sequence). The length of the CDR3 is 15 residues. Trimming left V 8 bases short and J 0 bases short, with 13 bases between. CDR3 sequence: CASGPNIATNEKLFF. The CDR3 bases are TGTGCCAGCGGCCCCAACATTGCAACTAATGAAAAACTGTTTTTT.

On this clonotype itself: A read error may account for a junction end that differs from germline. In nucleotides, the CDR3 is TGTGTCATCAGTGAGAGCTCTAGGACCGGAGAGCTGTTTTTT. Encoded protein: CVISESSRTGELFF. V and J are TRBV10-3 and TRBJ2-2; D remains unclear. The germline CDR1 and CDR2 sequences are ENHRY and SYGVKD. This CDR3 has 14 residues.

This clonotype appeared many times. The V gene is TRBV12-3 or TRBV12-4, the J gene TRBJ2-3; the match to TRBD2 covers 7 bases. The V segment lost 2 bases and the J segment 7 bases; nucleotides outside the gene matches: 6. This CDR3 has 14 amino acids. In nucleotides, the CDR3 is TGTGCCAGCAGTTTAAAGGGAGGGCAGCATACGCAGTATTTT. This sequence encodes CASSLKGGQHTQYF.

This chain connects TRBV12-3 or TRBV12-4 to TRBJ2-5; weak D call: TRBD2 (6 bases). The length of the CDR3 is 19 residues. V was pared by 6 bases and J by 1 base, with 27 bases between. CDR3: CASRPTSSVRAVGQETQYF. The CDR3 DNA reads TGTGCCAGCAGACCTACCTCTAGCGTGAGGGCCGTAGGCCAAGAGACCCAGTACTTC.